The 32 T cell receptor beta chains reported below all come from one sample, sequenced in a study of CXCR3-negative and CXCR3-positive naive CD8 T cells (dated 2019 in TCRdb). The paper as a whole reports these results and caveats: TRB CDR3s from CXCR3-positive naive cells showed higher hydrophobicity (lower Kidera factor 4), lower energy, and higher strength and volume indices than CXCR3-negative naive cells.

What these receptors recognize is not known. TCRdb shows the sequencer as NextSeq 550. The Human TCR Profiling Kit (MiLaboratory) was used to make UMI-labeled 5' RACE TRB cDNA libraries. Through TCRdb reprocessing, the reads give one entry per CDR3 protein sequence; DNA is omitted. This sample's table lists roughly 99,000 distinct CDR3 sequences. Together, the top ten hold approximately 0.99% of the sample. Sequencing input: naive CXCR3+ CD8+ T cells from blood. The cell subset or site label here, explained by the study, means: CD45RO-CCR7+CD27+CD95- naive CD8+ T cells expressing CXCR3 (TNR3+). These receptor sequences come from a human donor in good health. Some clones in this sample may be carry-over from other donors' samples.

This sequence joins TRBV28 and TRBJ2-1; TCRdb's D call of TRBD1 is untestable without DNA. CDR1 and CDR2 (germline): MDHEN, SYDVKM. CDR3 length: 16 amino acids. The CDR3 reads CASSSPWGLTYSEQFF. Full variable domain (remainder filled in from reference TRBV28 and TRBJ2-1): DVKVTQSSRYLVKRTGEKVFLECVQDMDHENMFWYRQDPGLGLRLIYFSYDVKMKEKGDIPEGYSVSREKKERFSLILESASTNQTSMYLCASSSPWGLTYSEQFFGPGTRLTVL.

The V call is TRBV7-8, the J call TRBJ2-1; TCRdb picks TRBD2, but there is no DNA to check that call. The CDR3 sequence is 21 residues long. The germline CDR1 and CDR2 sequences are SGHVS and FQNEAQ. The CDR3 sequence: CASTLASRLAGGKTFYNEQFF.

The CDR3 is CASRLKGNSYGYTF. The V and J genes are TRBV12-2 and TRBJ1-2. TRBV12-2 is marked as a pseudogene. CDR3 length: 14 amino acids.

The genes are TRBV28 and TRBJ2-7; TCRdb outputs TRBD1, but without DNA this stays unchecked. This CDR3 is 13 amino acids long. The germline gives CDR1 MDHEN, CDR2 SYDVKM. The CDR3 loop reads CASGLRGAGEQYF. The full variable domain, with the rest looked up from reference TRBV28 and TRBJ2-7, is DVKVTQSSRYLVKRTGEKVFLECVQDMDHENMFWYRQDPGLGLRLIYFSYDVKMKEKGDIPEGYSVSREKKERFSLILESASTNQTSMYLCASGLRGAGEQYFGPGTRLTVT.

The chain combines TRBV6-2 or TRBV6-3 with TRBJ2-7. This CDR3 is 15 amino acids long. Germline values: CDR1 MNHEY, CDR2 SVGEGT. Here the CDR3 reads CASSYHFSVVEEQYF.

V gene TRBV7-8 combines with J gene TRBJ2-5. Germline values: CDR1 SGHVS, CDR2 FQNEAQ. This CDR3 region has 15 residues. The chain's CDR3 is CASRNRWGPQETQYF.

The V gene is TRBV28, the J gene TRBJ2-2; TCRdb names TRBD1, which stays unverified in the absence of DNA. CDR3 length: 19 residues. Germline V lookup: CDR1 MDHEN, CDR2 SYDVKM. CDR3: CASSLFGGAASGYTGELFF. Based on the CDR3 plus reference TRBV28 and TRBJ2-2, the full variable domain is DVKVTQSSRYLVKRTGEKVFLECVQDMDHENMFWYRQDPGLGLRLIYFSYDVKMKEKGDIPEGYSVSREKKERFSLILESASTNQTSMYLCASSLFGGAASGYTGELFFGEGSRLTVL.

The gene calls are TRBV7-2 and TRBJ1-5. This CDR3 has 15 residues. Germline V lookup: CDR1 SGHTA, CDR2 FQGNSA. The CDR3 spells CASSPDGYSNQPQHF.

The rearrangement joins TRBV6-1 to TRBJ2-5; TCRdb selects TRBD1, and the lack of DNA leaves this call unchecked. Germline lookup yields CDR1 MNHNS and CDR2 SASEGT. The CDR3 spans 14 residues. The CDR3: CASSEERDGWAQYF.

The chain is built from TRBV10-3 and TRBJ1-1. From germline, CDR1 is ENHRY and CDR2 SYGVKD. The CDR3 spans 14 residues. Here the CDR3 reads CAISPQGYDTEAFF.

The chain recombines TRBV29-1 with TRBJ1-5; the TCRdb call, TRBD1, lacks DNA for checking. The CDR3 contains 13 residues. Looked up from germline, CDR1 is SQVTM and CDR2 is ANQGSEA. The CDR3 region is CSVGQANNQPQHF. The full variable domain, rest sourced from reference TRBV29-1 and TRBJ1-5, is SAVISQKPSRDICQRGTSLTIQCQVDSQVTMMFWYRQQPGQSLTLIATANQGSEATYESGFVIDKFPISRPNLTFSTLTVSNMSPEDSSIYLCSVGQANNQPQHFGDGTRLSIL.

The chain combines TRBV2 with TRBJ2-2; TCRdb picks TRBD1, but there is no DNA to check that call. The CDR3 spans 17 residues. Germline CDR1 SNHLY, CDR2 FYNNEI. CDR3: CASSHSEGTANTGELFF.

V and J are TRBV7-8 and TRBJ2-3. Germline V gene lookup returns CDR1 SGHVS and CDR2 FQNEAQ. This CDR3 spans 15 amino acids. CDR3 in amino acids: CASSLKLYATDTQYF.

The chain links TRBV29-1 to TRBJ2-2. The CDR3 is 13 residues long. Germline values: CDR1 SQVTM, CDR2 ANQGSEA. CDR3 sequence: CSVADGDTGELFF.

V usage is TRBV27 and J usage is TRBJ2-6; TCRdb reports TRBD1, a call that lacks DNA to check it against. CDR3 size: 16 residues. The germline CDR1 and CDR2 sequences are MNHEY and SMNVEV (reference sequence). The CDR3 loop is CASSFYRGGGANVLTF.

The chain combines TRBV6-5 with TRBJ2-5; the TCRdb call, TRBD2, lacks DNA for checking. Germline loops: CDR1 MNHEY, CDR2 SVGAGI. The CDR3 length is 19 residues. The CDR3: CASTLTSGGPPGIKETQYF.

The chain links TRBV12-3 or TRBV12-4 to TRBJ2-1; no DNA is available, so the TRBD2 call from TCRdb remains unchecked. CDR3 size: 14 residues. The CDR3 sequence is CVVGASGGANEQFF.

V usage is TRBV29-1 and J usage is TRBJ2-7; TCRdb designates TRBD1, a call that cannot be tested without DNA. The CDR3 has 13 residues. CDR1 and CDR2 from the germline V gene are SQVTM and ANQGSEA. CDR3: CSCRDVDSYEQYF.

This chain links TRBV7-9 with TRBJ2-7; as DNA is missing, the TRBD1 call by TCRdb cannot be tested. CDR1 and CDR2 from the germline V gene are SEHNR and FQNEAQ (reference sequence). The CDR3 covers 13 residues. The CDR3 spells CASSSQTGLEQYF.

The genes are TRBV7-9 and TRBJ2-5; TCRdb's D call of TRBD1 is untestable without DNA. Per the germline V gene, CDR1 is SEHNR and CDR2 is FQNEAQ (reference sequence). The CDR3 loop spans 20 amino acids. The CDR3 loop reads CASSPPRGAGASKYQETQYF.

This chain links TRBV4-3 with TRBJ1-3; TCRdb's D call, TRBD1, is unchecked because there is no DNA. The CDR3 loop spans 15 amino acids. The germline CDR1 and CDR2 sequences are LGHNA and YSLEER. CDR3 loop: CASSQDSGSGNTIYF.

The chain links TRBV2 to TRBJ2-7. The CDR3 has 13 residues. Per germline, CDR1 SNHLY and CDR2 FYNNEI. This chain's CDR3 is CASTLHPTYEQYF.

This chain joins TRBV9 and TRBJ2-5; TCRdb's assignment of TRBD1 cannot be checked, as there is no DNA. Germline V gene data show CDR1 as SGDLS and CDR2 as YYNGEE. The CDR3 runs 15 residues. CDR3 loop: CASSRQGIGGETQYF.

The V and J genes are TRBV28 and TRBJ2-4; without DNA, the TCRdb call of TRBD1 cannot be checked. This CDR3 is 13 amino acids long. In germline, CDR1 is MDHEN, CDR2 SYDVKM. CDR3 sequence: CASSFIHGTGDVF.

The gene calls are TRBV27 and TRBJ1-1; TCRdb names TRBD1, which stays unverified in the absence of DNA. The germline V gene has CDR1 MNHEY and CDR2 SMNVEV (reference sequence). The CDR3 spans 18 residues. The CDR3: CASSLFHLTGASDTEAFF.

This rearrangement joins TRBV7-6 to TRBJ1-1. The CDR3 is 14 residues long. CDR1 is SGHVS, CDR2 FNYEAQ, per germline. This CDR3 reads CASSSGQRHTEAFF.

The chain carries TRBV7-6 and TRBJ2-7; the D gene TCRdb calls, TRBD1, cannot be checked with no DNA. Germline-derived CDR1 and CDR2 are SGHVS and FNYEAQ. This CDR3 is 13 amino acids long. The CDR3: CASSMTGRDEQYF.

V usage is TRBV29-1 and J usage is TRBJ2-1. Germline lookup yields CDR1 SQVTM and CDR2 ANQGSEA. The CDR3 has 16 residues. The chain's CDR3 is CSVQGDIRILYNEQFF.

The J gene is TRBJ2-1, the V gene TRBV7-3; TCRdb returns TRBD1, unconfirmable since there is no DNA. In germline, CDR1 is SGHTA, CDR2 FQGTGA. CDR3 length: 12 residues. CDR3 in amino acids: CASSPGGDEQFF.

The rearrangement links TRBV19 to TRBJ2-7; absent DNA, TCRdb's TRBD1 call cannot be checked. The CDR3 runs to 13 residues. Germline V gene data show CDR1 as LNHDA and CDR2 as SQIVND (reference sequence). The CDR3 sequence is CASSTGHLYEQYF.

This chain's CDR3 is CASRKIVEGSEQYF. The V and J genes are TRBV5-1 and TRBJ2-7; TCRdb's D call of TRBD2 is untestable without DNA. CDR3 length: 14 residues. Looked up from germline, CDR1 is SGHRS and CDR2 is YFSETQ. The complete variable domain, with remaining parts taken from reference TRBV5-1 and TRBJ2-7, reads KAGVTQTPRYLIKTRGQQVTLSCSPISGHRSVSWYQQTPGQGLQFLFEYFSETQRNKGNFPGRFSGRQFSNSRSEMNVSTLELGDSALYLCASRKIVEGSEQYFGPGTRLTVT.

The chain is built from TRBV20-1 and TRBJ2-3. This CDR3 spans 13 amino acids. Looked up from germline, CDR1 is DFQATT and CDR2 is SNEGSKA (reference sequence). This CDR3 reads CSALLGRTATQYF.